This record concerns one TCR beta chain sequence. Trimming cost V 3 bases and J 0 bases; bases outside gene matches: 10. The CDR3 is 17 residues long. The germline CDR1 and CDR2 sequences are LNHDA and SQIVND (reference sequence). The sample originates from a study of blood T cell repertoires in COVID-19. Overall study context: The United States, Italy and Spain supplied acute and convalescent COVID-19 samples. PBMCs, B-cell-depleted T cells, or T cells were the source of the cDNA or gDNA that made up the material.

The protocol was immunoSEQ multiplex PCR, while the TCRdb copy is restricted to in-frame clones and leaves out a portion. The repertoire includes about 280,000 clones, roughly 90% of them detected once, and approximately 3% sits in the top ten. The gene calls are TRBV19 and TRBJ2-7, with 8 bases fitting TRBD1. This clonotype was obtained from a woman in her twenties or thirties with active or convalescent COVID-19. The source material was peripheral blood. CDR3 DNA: TGTGCCAGTAGTATTCAATCGTCGGGACAGGCCTCCTACGAGCAGTACTTC. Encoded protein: CASSIQSSGQASYEQYF.